The entry below gives a single T cell receptor (beta chain) sequence along with its context. Germline V lookup: CDR1 SGHTA, CDR2 FQGNSA. The length of the CDR3 is 14 residues. The V and J ends lost 5 bases and 0 bases, in that order; junction bases with no gene match: 4. These data originate in a study of blood T cell repertoires in COVID-19. Study information: PBMCs, B-cell-depleted T cells, or T cells provided the cDNA or gDNA that made up the material.

The assay was immunoSEQ multiplex PCR, and TCRdb's table has in-frame clones only and misses some. This table holds about 160,000 clones, approximately 92% found once. The sequenced sample consisted of peripheral blood. The chain uses TRBV7-2 and TRBJ2-7; 7 bases map to TRBD2. The receptor comes from a woman between 50 and 59 years old with acute or convalescent COVID-19. As DNA, the CDR3 is TGTGCCAGCAGCGCGTCTAGCGGCTCCTACGAGCAGTACTTC. It encodes CASSASSGSYEQYF.